This T cell receptor (beta chain) was sequenced in a study of CD4 and CD8 cells across lung adenocarcinoma regions. Localized lung adenocarcinoma, a non-small cell lung cancer, affected the donors. Germline V gene lookup returns CDR1 MRHNA and CDR2 SNTAGT. The CDR3 consists of 15 residues. TCRdb independently ran MiXCR on the PCR reads; one entry per CDR3 protein. The sample contains some 12,000 distinct CDR3 sequences, around 50% of which appear only once. This chain joins TRBV6-4 and TRBJ2-3; D may be TRBD1 (6 bases). The material sequenced was CD8+ T cells from the margin of a lung tumor. The sequence was obtained from a female donor with lung adenocarcinoma. The CD4 and CD8 labels of this study may be unreliable. CDR3 sequence (DNA): TGTGTCCTGGGCCTCCGGGCAGGGAGCACAGGGACGCAGTATTTT. It is translated as CVLGLRAGSTGTQYF.